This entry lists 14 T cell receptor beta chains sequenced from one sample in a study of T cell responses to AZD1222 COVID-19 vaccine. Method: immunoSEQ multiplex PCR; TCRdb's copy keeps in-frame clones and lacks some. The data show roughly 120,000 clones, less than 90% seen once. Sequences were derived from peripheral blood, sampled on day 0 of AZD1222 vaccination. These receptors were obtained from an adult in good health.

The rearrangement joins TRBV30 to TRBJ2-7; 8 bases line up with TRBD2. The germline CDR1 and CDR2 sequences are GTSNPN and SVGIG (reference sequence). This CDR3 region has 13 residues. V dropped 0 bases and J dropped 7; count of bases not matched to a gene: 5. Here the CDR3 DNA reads TGTGCCTGGAGTGTGAGCGGGAGAGGGGAGCAGTACTTC. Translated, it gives CAWSVSGRGEQYF.

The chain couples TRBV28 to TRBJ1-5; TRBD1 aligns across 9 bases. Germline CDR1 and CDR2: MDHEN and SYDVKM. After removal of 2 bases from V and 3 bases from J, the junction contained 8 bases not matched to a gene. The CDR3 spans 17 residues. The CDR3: CASSLTQDRGYNQPQHF. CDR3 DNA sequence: TGTGCCAGCAGTTTAACCCAGGACAGGGGATACAATCAGCCCCAGCATTTT.

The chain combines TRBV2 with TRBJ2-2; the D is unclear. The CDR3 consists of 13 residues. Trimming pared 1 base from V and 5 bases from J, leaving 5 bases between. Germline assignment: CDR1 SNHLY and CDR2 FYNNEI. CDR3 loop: CASSEVRTGELFF. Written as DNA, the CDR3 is TGTGCCAGCAGTGAAGTCCGTACCGGGGAGCTGTTTTTT.

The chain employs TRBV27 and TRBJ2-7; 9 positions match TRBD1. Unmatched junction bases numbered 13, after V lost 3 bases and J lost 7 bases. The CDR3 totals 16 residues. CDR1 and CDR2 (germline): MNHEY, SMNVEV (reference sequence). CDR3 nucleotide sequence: TGTGCCAGCAGTTTCATAGGCGGGACAGGGTTGGGTGAGCAGTACTTC. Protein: CASSFIGGTGLGEQYF.

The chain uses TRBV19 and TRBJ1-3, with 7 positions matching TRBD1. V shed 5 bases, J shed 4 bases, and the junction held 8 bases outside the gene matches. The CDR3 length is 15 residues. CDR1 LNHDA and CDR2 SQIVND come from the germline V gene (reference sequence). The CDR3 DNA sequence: TGTGCCAGTAGTGTCCCCGGGACAGCCGGAAACACCATATATTTT. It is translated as CASSVPGTAGNTIYF.

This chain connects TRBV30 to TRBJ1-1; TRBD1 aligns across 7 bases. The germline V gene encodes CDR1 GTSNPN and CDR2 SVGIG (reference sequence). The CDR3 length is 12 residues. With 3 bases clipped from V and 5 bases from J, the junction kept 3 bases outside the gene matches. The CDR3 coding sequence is TGTGCCTGGAGCTCACAGGGGACTGAAGCTTTCTTT. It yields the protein CAWSSQGTEAFF.

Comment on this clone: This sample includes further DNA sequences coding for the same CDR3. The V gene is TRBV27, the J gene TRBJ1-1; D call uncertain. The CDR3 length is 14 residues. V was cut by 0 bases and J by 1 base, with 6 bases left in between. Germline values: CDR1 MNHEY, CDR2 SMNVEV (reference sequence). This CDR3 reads CASSLSRGNTEAFF. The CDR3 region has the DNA TGTGCCAGCAGTTTATCGCGGGGGAACACTGAAGCTTTCTTT.

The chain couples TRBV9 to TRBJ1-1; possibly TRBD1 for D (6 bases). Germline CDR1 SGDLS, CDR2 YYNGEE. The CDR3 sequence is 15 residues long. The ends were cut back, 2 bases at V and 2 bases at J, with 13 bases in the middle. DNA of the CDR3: TGTGCCAGCAGCGTTGGGACAAACCTTAACACTGAAGCTTTCTTT. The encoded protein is CASSVGTNLNTEAFF.

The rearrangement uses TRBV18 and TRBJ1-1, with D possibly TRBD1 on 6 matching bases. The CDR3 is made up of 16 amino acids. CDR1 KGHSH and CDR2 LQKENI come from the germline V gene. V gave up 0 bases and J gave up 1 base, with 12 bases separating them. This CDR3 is CASSPPGGGANTEAFF. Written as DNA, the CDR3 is TGTGCCAGCTCACCACCGGGAGGGGGAGCGAACACTGAAGCTTTCTTT.

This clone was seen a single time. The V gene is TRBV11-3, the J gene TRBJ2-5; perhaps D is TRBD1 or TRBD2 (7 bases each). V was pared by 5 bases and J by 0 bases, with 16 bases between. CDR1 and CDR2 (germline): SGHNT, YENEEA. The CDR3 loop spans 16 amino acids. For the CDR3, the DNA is TGTGCCAGCAGCCCAGGGGGGGGTCCCAACCAAGAGACCCAGTACTTC. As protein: CASSPGGGPNQETQYF.

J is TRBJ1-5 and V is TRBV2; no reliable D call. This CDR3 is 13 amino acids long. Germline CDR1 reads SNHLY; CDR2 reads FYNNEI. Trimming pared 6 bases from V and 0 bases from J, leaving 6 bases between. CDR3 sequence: CASRRDSNQPQHF. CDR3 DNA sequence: TGTGCCAGCAGGAGGGATAGCAATCAGCCCCAGCATTTT.

The chain's CDR3 is CASSPPRQGGVNTEAFF. CDR3 in DNA: TGCGCCAGCAGCCCCCCCCGACAAGGAGGGGTGAACACTGAAGCTTTCTTT. The chain is built from TRBV5-1 and TRBJ1-1; D possibly corresponds to TRBD1 (5 bases). CDR1 and CDR2 from the germline V gene are SGHRS and YFSETQ. Trimming cost V 4 bases and J 0 bases, with 19 bases left between them. CDR3 length equals 17 residues.

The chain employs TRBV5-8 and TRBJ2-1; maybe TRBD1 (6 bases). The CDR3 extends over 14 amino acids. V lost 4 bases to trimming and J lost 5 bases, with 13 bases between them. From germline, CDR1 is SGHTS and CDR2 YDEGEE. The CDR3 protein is CASSLGQTNNEQFF. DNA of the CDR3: TGTGCCAGCAGCCTCGGACAGACTAACAATGAGCAGTTCTTC.

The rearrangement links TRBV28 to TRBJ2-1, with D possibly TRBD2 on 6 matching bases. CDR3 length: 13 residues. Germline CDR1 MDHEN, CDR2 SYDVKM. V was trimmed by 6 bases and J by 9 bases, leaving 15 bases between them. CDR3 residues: CASRVSGGGEQFF. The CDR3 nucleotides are TGTGCCAGCAGGGTGTCTGGGGGAGGTGAGCAGTTCTTC.